The rows below give T cell receptor beta chains drawn from one sample of a study of blood T cells in healthy people across ages. Each CDR3 protein is one row after TCRdb ran MiXCR on the 5' RACE reads. The sample has about 290,000 distinct CDR3 sequences, around 30% seen once. The specimen was blood. The source is a woman in her seventies in good health. CDR3s include the opening cysteine and the closing phenylalanine or tryptophan. The order of the fields is D gene, clone size, J gene, CDR3 length, V gene, CDR3 DNA, CDR3 protein. A D gene is named only where the DNA matches it firmly. Expanded clones are given a class, and other clones once, few, many or no size at all.

>TRBD2|few|TRBJ2-7|16|TRBV12-3/TRBV12-4
TGTGCCAGCAGCCCTCCCTTCGCGGGAGGGACCGACGAGCAGTACTTC
CASSPPFAGGTDEQYF
>TRBD1|few|TRBJ2-2|14|TRBV20-1
TGCAGTGCTTGGACAGGGGGTTCGACCGGGGAGCTGTTTTTT
CSAWTGGSTGELFF
>TRBD1|few|TRBJ1-1|11|TRBV28
TGTGCCAGCAGGCGACAGGGACAGGCTTTCTTT
CASRRQGQAFF
>.|.|TRBJ1-6|12|TRBV7-2
TGTGCCAGCAGCTTAGATACGGGCCTCCTCCACTTT
CASSLDTGLLHF
>.|.|TRBJ1-3|12|TRBV2
TGTGCCAGAAAATTGTCTGGAAACACCATATATTTT
CARKLSGNTIYF
>.|.|TRBJ2-1|16|TRBV4-2
TGTGCCAGCAGCCAAGTCGAACGGGAGTGGGGTAATGAGCAGTTCTTC
CASSQVEREWGNEQFF
>.|once|TRBJ1-6|12|TRBV2
TGTGCCAGCAGCAGGGACAATTCACCCCTCCACTTT
CASSRDNSPLHF
>.|.|TRBJ1-1|13|TRBV9
TGTGCCAGCAGCAAGACGGTGAACACTGAAGCTTTCTTT
CASSKTVNTEAFF
>.|.|TRBJ1-2|15|TRBV14
TGTGCCAGCAGCCAAGATTATACGGCAGGAGGTGGCTACACCTTC
CASSQDYTAGGGYTF
>.|.|TRBJ2-1|12|TRBV20-1
TGCAGTGCCCCGGTTGTTAACAATGAGCAGTTCTTC
CSAPVVNNEQFF
>.|.|TRBJ1-6|12|TRBV5-8
TGTGCCAGCAGCAGCCGGGACTCACCCCTCCACTTT
CASSSRDSPLHF
>.|.|TRBJ2-7|11|TRBV20-1
TGCAGTGCTGAGACAGGTTGGGAGCAGTACTTC
CSAETGWEQYF
>TRBD2|few|TRBJ2-5|15|TRBV4-3
TGCGCCAGCAGCTTTTTAGCGGGGGGTGAAGAGACCCAGTACTTC
CASSFLAGGEETQYF
>TRBD2|.|TRBJ2-5|14|TRBV5-1
TGCGCCAGCAGCTTTCGGGGGGGAATCTACGAGCGGTACTTC
CASSFRGGIYERYF
>.|few|TRBJ2-1|13|TRBV20-1
TGCAGTGCTAGTGGTAGCCTTCCCAATGAGCAGTTCTTC
CSASGSLPNEQFF